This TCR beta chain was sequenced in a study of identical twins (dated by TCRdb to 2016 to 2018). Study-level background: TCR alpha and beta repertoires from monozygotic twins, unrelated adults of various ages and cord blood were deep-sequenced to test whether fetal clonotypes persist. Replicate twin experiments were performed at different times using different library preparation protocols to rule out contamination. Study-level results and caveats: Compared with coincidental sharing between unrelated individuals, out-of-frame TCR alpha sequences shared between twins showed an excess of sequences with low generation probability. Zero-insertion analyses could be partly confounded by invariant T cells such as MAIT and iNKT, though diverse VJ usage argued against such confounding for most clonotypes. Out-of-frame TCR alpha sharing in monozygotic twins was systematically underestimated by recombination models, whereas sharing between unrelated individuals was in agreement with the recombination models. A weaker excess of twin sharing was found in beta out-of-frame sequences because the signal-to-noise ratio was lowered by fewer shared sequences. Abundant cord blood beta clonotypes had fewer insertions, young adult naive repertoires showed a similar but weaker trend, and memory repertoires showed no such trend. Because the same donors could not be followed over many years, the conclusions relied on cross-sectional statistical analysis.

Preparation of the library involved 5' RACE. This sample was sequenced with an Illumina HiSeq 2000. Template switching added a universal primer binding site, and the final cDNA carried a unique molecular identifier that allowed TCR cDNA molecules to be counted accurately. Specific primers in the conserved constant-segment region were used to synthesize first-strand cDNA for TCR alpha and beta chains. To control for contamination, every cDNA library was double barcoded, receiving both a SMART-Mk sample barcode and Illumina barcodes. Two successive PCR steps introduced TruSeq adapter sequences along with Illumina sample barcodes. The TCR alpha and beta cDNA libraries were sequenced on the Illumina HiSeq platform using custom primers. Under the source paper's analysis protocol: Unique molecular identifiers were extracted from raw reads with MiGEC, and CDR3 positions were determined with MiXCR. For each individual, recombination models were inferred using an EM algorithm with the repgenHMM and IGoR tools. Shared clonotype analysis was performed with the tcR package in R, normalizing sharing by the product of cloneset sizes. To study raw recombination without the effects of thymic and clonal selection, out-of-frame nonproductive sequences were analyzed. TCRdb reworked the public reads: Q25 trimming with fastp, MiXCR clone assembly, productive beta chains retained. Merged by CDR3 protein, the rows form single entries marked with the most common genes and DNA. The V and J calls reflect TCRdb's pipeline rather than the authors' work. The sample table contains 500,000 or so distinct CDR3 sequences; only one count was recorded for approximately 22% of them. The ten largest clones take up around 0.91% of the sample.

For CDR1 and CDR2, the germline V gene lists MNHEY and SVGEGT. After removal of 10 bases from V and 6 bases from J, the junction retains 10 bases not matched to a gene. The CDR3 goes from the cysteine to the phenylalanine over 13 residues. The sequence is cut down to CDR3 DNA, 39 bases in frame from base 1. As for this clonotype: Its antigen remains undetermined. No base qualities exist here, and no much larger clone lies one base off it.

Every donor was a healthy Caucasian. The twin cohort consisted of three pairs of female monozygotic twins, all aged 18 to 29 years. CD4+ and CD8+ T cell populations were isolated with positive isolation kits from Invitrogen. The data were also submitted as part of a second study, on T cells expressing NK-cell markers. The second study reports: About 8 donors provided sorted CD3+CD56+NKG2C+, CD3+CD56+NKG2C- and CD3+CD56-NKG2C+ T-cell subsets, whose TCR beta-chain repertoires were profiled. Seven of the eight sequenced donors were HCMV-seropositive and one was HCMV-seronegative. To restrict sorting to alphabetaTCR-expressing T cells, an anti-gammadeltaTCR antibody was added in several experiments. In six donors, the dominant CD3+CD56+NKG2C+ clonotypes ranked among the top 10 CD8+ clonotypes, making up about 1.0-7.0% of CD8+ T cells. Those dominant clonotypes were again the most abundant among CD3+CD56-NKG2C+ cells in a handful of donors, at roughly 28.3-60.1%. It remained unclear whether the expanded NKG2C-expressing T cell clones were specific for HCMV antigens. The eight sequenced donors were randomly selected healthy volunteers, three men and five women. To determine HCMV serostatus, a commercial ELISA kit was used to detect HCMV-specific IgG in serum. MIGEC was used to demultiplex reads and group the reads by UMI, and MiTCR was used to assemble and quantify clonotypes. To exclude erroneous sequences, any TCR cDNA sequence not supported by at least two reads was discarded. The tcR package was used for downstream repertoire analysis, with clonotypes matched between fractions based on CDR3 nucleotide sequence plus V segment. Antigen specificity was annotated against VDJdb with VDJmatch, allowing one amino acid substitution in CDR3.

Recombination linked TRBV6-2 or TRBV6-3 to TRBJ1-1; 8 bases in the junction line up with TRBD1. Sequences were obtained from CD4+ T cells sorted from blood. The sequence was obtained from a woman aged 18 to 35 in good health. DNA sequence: TGTGCCACGGAGAGGACAGGGAGTTCTGAAGCTTTCTTT. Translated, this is CATERTGSSEAFF.